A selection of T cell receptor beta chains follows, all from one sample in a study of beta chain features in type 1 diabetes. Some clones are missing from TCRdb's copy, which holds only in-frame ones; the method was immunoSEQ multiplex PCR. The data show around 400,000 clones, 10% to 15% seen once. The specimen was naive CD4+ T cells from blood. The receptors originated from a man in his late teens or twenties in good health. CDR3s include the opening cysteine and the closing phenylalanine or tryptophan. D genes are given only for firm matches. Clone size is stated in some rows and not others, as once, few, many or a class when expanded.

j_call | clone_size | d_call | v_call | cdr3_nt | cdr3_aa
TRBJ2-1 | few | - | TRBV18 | TGTGCCAGCTCACAGGGAGGACTGAGCTCCTACAATGAGCAGTTCTTC | CASSQGGLSSYNEQFF
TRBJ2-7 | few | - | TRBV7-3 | TGTGCCAGCAGCTTATCCGGTTACGAGCAGTACTTC | CASSLSGYEQYF
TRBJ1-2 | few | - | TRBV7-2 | TGTGCCAGCAGCCAAGACCAGGGCGATATTAACTATGGCTACACCTTC | CASSQDQGDINYGYTF
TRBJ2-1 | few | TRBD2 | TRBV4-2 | TGTGCCAGCACCATAATGGGACTAGCGGGATCTCATGAGCAGTTCTTC | CASTIMGLAGSHEQFF
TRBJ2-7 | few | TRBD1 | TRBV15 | TGTGCCACCAGCAGATCCCGAACCGGGACAGGGGGTTACGAGCAGTACTTC | CATSRSRTGTGGYEQYF
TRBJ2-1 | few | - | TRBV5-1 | TGCGCCAGCAGACAGTCGGCAGCGGCAAAAACGAATGAGCAGTTCTTC | CASRQSAAAKTNEQFF
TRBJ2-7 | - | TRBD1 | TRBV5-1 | TGCGCCAGCACGACAGGGCGGTCCTACGAGCAGTACTTC | CASTTGRSYEQYF
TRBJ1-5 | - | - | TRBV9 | TGTGCCAGCAGCGACAGGCCCCGGGATCAGCCCCAGCATTTT | CASSDRPRDQPQHF
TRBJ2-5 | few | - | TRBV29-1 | TGCAGCGTTGTTGAAAGACAGAGGGAGACCCAGTACTTC | CSVVERQRETQYF
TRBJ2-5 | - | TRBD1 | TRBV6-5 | TGTGCCAGCAGGGACAGGAAAGAGACCCAGTACTTC | CASRDRKETQYF
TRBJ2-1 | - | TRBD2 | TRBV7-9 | TGTGCCAGCAGCTTATTAGCGGGGGCCTACAATGAGCAGTTCTTC | CASSLLAGAYNEQFF
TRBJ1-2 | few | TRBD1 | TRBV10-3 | TGTGCCATCAGCGATCCGGGACAGGGTTTGGGCTACACCTTC | CAISDPGQGLGYTF
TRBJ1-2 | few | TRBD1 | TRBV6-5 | TGTGCCAGCAGCCCGAGACAGGGAGTATATGGCTACACCTTC | CASSPRQGVYGYTF
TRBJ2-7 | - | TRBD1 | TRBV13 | TGTGCCAGCACCAATCCTCGACAGGGCGTCGAGCAGTACTTC | CASTNPRQGVEQYF
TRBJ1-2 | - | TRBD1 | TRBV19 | TGTGCCAGTAGAAACCGGGACAGGGGGCAGGTCCACGGCTACACCTTC | CASRNRDRGQVHGYTF
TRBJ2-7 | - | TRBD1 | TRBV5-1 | TGCGCCAGCAGCCCAATGACAGGGACAACCTACGAGCAGTACTTC | CASSPMTGTTYEQYF
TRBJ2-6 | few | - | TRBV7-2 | TGTGCCAGCAGTCGGCGGGGAGTCTCTGGGGCCAACGTCCTGACTTTC | CASSRRGVSGANVLTF
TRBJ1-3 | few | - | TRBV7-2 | TGTGCCAGCAGCCCTCTACGGACTCCTGGAAACACCATATATTTT | CASSPLRTPGNTIYF
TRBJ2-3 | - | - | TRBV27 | TGTGCCAGCAGTTTTCGGAGAGCGCAGTATTTT | CASSFRRAQYF
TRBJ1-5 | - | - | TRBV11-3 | TGTGCCAGCAGCTTTTACAGGAGGGACAATCAGCCCCAGCATTTT | CASSFYRRDNQPQHF
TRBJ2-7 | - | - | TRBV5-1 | TGCGCCAGCAGCCTATCCGGGAACCTAGAGAGCGAGCAGTACTTC | CASSLSGNLESEQYF